One T cell receptor (beta chain) is described in this entry. No antigen is known for it. This entry belongs to a study of T-cell memory formation after mild COVID-19. Points from the study as a whole: Some responding clones appeared in pre-infection memory, suggesting cross-reactive memory joined. Clones that contracted from day 15 to 85 had balanced CD4/CD8; later expanders were CD4+ biased.

TCRdb called the 5' RACE reads again in MiXCR, with one record for every CDR3 protein. The sample consists of approximately 440,000 distinct CDR3 sequences, about 20% of them appearing once. Sequencing was performed on PBMCs or a T cell subset sorted from them (not recorded which). The source is an adult woman who had mild COVID-19 (a few samples of this study predate the infection). Cell type and time point are not known.

The CDR3 sequence: CASSSAGLAGGRRESYEQYF. The CDR3 DNA reads TGTGCCAGCAGCTCCGCGGGACTAGCGGGAGGGCGAAGGGAGTCCTACGAGCAGTACTTC. The genes are TRBV7-9 and TRBJ2-7; 16 positions match TRBD2. The CDR3 is made up of 20 amino acids. Per the germline V gene, CDR1 is SEHNR and CDR2 is FQNEAQ (reference sequence). V dropped 4 bases and J dropped 1; count of bases not matched to a gene: 13.